The clone carrying this TCR beta chain was seen more than once but under ten times. Antigen specificity is unknown. The data are from a study of cytomegalovirus exposure and HLA in healthy donors. Study observations and caveats: Testing in vitro showed a few CMV-associated chains specific for CMV antigens. Cytomegalovirus association was assigned to about 150 TCR beta chains. Reports described diagnosis of cytomegalovirus status by the classifier as highly specific and sensitive.

Donors came from a validation cohort of some 110 subjects, distinct from the first 666-subject cohort. The J segment lost 6 bases and the V segment lost 3 bases, leaving 2 bases of the junction unmatched. This CDR3 is 14 amino acids long. The germline V gene has CDR1 SGHRS and CDR2 YFSETQ. Assay used: immunoSEQ multiplex PCR; TCRdb lists only in-frame clones, some missing. The sample records 200,000 to 250,000 clones, approximately 87% being singletons. The receptor's source is a woman aged 18-29 years in good health and CMV-seronegative. The sample was PBMCs. The J gene is TRBJ2-3, the V gene TRBV5-1; 12 bases are a match to TRBD2. In nucleotides, the CDR3 is TGCGCCAGCAGCTCGACTAGCGGGGGTGATACGCAGTATTTT. Translating gives CASSSTSGGDTQYF.